Listed below are T cell receptor beta chains from one sample, sequenced in a study of cytomegalovirus exposure and HLA in healthy donors. Profiling relied on immunoSEQ multiplex PCR, and the TCRdb table lists in-frame clones only, not all of them. This sample has 120,000 or so clones, with under 80% found just once. Sequencing was carried out using PBMCs. All receptors come from a man aged 40-49 years in good health and CMV-seropositive. Both conserved end residues are part of each CDR3. The D gene is left open where the match is weak.

v_call	d_call	j_call	cdr3_aa	cdr3_nt
TRBV5-8	TRBD2	TRBJ2-2	CASSLERGASNTGELFF	TGTGCCAGCAGCTTGGAGCGGGGGGCCTCGAACACCGGGGAGCTGTTTTTT
TRBV11-2	.	TRBJ1-4	CASSSRARGFATNEKLFF	TGTGCCAGCAGCTCACGGGCCAGAGGGTTTGCAACTAATGAAAAACTGTTTTTT
TRBV18	.	TRBJ1-2	CASSPDSLGPPYGYTF	TGTGCCAGCTCACCGGACAGCCTCGGACCTCCCTATGGCTACACCTTC
TRBV11-2	.	TRBJ1-1	CASSLAGGYTEAFF	TGTGCCAGCAGCTTAGCAGGCGGGTACACTGAAGCTTTCTTT
TRBV6-5	.	TRBJ2-7	CASSSVPGLSYEQYF	TGTGCCAGCAGTTCCGTCCCGGGACTTTCCTACGAGCAGTACTTC
TRBV11-2	.	TRBJ1-3	CASSLVDSSGNTIYF	TGTGCCAGCAGCTTAGTGGACAGCTCTGGAAACACCATATATTTT
TRBV6-1	.	TRBJ1-2	CASSEGGGSLYGYTF	TGTGCCAGCAGTGAAGGGGGGGGCTCGCTTTATGGCTACACCTTC
TRBV5-1	.	TRBJ2-3	CASSAAGSGVTDTQYF	TGCGCCAGCAGCGCGGCTGGTAGTGGAGTCACAGATACGCAGTATTTT
TRBV28	TRBD2	TRBJ2-7	CASSTPPSGAYEQYF	TGTGCCAGCAGTACCCCTCCTAGCGGCGCGTACGAGCAGTACTTC
TRBV19	.	TRBJ2-7	CATQAGLYEQYF	TGTGCCACTCAGGCCGGCCTCTACGAGCAGTACTTC
TRBV10-1	TRBD2	TRBJ2-1	CASSDDTKRGGLFGEQFF	TGCGCCAGCAGTGATGACACCAAGCGGGGGGGCCTGTTCGGTGAGCAGTTCTTC
TRBV5-6	TRBD2	TRBJ2-2	CASSLAGGYTGELFF	TGTGCCAGCAGCTTGGCGGGGGGGTACACCGGGGAGCTGTTTTTT
TRBV19	.	TRBJ2-7	CASSTAGSLRGQYF	TGTGCCAGTAGTACCGCAGGGTCCTTGCGGGGGCAGTACTTC
TRBV5-1	.	TRBJ2-2	CASSSDIRPGLFF	TGCGCCAGCAGCTCGGACATCCGTCCCGGGCTGTTTTTT
TRBV6-1	TRBD2	TRBJ2-1	CASSESWGGTNEQFF	TGTGCCAGCAGTGAAAGTTGGGGAGGGACCAATGAGCAGTTCTTC
TRBV6-1	TRBD2	TRBJ2-7	CASSEGPGLAVPYEQYF	TGTGCCAGCAGTGAAGGTCCGGGACTAGCGGTCCCCTACGAGCAGTACTTC